These 8 T cell receptor beta chains were sequenced from one sample in a study of post-analysis software for immune sequencing data. The study's findings and limits: When patients were compared with controls, about 5 TRBV segments were more frequent, TRBV5-6, TRBV5-1 and TRBV20-1 among them.

Unique-molecular-identifier-tagged TCR beta cDNA libraries were used. TCRdb reprocessed the PCR reads via MiXCR and lists one record per CDR3 protein. The sample lists hundreds of thousands of distinct CDR3 sequences, 59% occurring once. These receptors have no identified antigens. Material: blood. The receptors come from a girl under 10 years old with multiple sclerosis.

V gene TRBV4-1 combines with J gene TRBJ1-1; no firm D call. The CDR3 has 15 residues. V was shortened by 0 bases and J by 0 bases, with 8 bases between the two germline ends. Germline CDR1 and CDR2: MGHRA and YSYEKL. The CDR3 bases are TGCGCCAGCAGCCAAGAAGTTATCATGAACACTGAAGCTTTCTTT. It codes for CASSQEVIMNTEAFF.

This chain connects TRBV7-8 to TRBJ2-1; D gene uncertain. V was trimmed by 5 bases and J by 6 bases, leaving 8 bases between them. This CDR3 comprises 12 residues. Germline-derived CDR1 and CDR2 are SGHVS and FQNEAQ. The CDR3 is CASSPESNEQFF. The CDR3 DNA is TGTGCCAGCAGCCCCGAGAGCAATGAGCAGTTCTTC.

V gene TRBV9 combines with J gene TRBJ2-5; D could derive from TRBD1 or TRBD2 (5 bases each). V was shortened by 3 bases and J by 0 bases, with 12 bases between the two germline ends. The V gene's germline CDR1 is SGDLS and CDR2 YYNGEE. The CDR3 consists of 15 residues. The CDR3: CASSAWGRYQETQYF. Here the CDR3 DNA reads TGTGCCAGCAGCGCCTGGGGACGGTACCAAGAGACCCAGTACTTC.

The chain joins TRBV29-1 to TRBJ2-3; unclear D gene. V lost 6 bases and J lost 0, with 7 bases in between. Germline V gives CDR1 SQVTM, CDR2 ANQGSEA. The CDR3 runs to 12 residues. The CDR3 reads CSVSISTDTQYF. DNA for the CDR3: TGCAGCGTGTCGATTAGCACAGATACGCAGTATTTT.

Regarding this clonotype: One end of the junction does not line up with germline, which may come from a read error. This chain joins TRBV18 and TRBJ2-1; the D is unclear. This CDR3 is built from 14 residues. Germline V gene sequence: CDR1 KGHSH, CDR2 LQKENI. CDR3 residues: CANSPMSSYNEQFF. CDR3 coding DNA: TGTGCCAACTCACCCATGAGCTCCTACAATGAGCAGTTCTTC.

This sequence joins TRBV2 and TRBJ2-1, with unresolved D. V lost 5 bases, J lost 5 bases, and 4 bases lay in between. Germline CDR1 SNHLY, CDR2 FYNNEI. This CDR3 spans 11 amino acids. CDR3 sequence: CASSWNNEQFF. CDR3 coding DNA: TGTGCCAGCAGTTGGAACAATGAGCAGTTCTTC.

V usage is TRBV5-1 and J usage is TRBJ1-2; D remains ambiguous. This CDR3 is built from 13 residues. CDR1 and CDR2 (germline): SGHRS, YFSETQ. Between the trimmed V and J ends, which lost 1 base and 6 bases, there was a span of 10 bases. For the CDR3, the DNA is TGCGCCAGCAGCTTGCGGCAGGATGATGGCTACACCTTC. Encoded protein: CASSLRQDDGYTF.

The chain employs TRBV9 and TRBJ1-5; D unresolved. Germline V gene data show CDR1 as SGDLS and CDR2 as YYNGEE. V shed 0 bases and J shed 5 bases, with 12 bases lying between them. The CDR3 runs to 15 residues. DNA for the CDR3: TGTGCCAGCAGCGTAGGGCCAGCGGGAGATCAGCCCCAGCATTTT. Translated: CASSVGPAGDQPQHF.